This T cell receptor beta chain was captured in a study of patients and donors after allogeneic stem cell transplantation. Trimming at V came to 0 bases and at J to 9 bases, leaving 12 bases not matched to a gene. The length of the CDR3 is 16 residues. Germline CDR1 reads SGHRS; CDR2 reads YFSETQ. This clonotype was seen a few times. TCRdb re-called the RT-PCR reads through MiXCR, storing one row per CDR3 protein. The sample has about 160,000 distinct CDR3 sequences; roughly two fifths are singletons. The source material was blood, either unsorted or a sorted T cell fraction (not recorded which). This TCR was sampled from a human donor who was either an allogeneic HSCT recipient or a stem cell or donor lymphocyte infusion donor (not recorded which). It is not recorded whose cells these are; they may come from a transplant donor. V usage is TRBV5-1 and J usage is TRBJ2-1; TRBD2 agrees at 7 bases. The CDR3: CASSLGPRGGTGEQFF. The CDR3 nucleotides read TGCGCCAGCAGCTTGGGGCCACGGGGAGGGACCGGTGAGCAGTTCTTC.